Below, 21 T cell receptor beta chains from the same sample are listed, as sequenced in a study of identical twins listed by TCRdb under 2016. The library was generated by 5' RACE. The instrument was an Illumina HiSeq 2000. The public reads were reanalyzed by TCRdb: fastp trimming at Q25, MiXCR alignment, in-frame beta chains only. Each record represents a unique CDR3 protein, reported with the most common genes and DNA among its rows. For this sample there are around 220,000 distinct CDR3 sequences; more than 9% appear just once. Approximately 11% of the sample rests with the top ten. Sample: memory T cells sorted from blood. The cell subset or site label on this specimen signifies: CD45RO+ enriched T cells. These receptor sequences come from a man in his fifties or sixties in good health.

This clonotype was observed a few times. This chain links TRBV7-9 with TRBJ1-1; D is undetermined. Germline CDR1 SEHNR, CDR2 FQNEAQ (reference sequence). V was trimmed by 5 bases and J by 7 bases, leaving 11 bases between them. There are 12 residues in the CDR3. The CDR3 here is CASSQGQNEAFF. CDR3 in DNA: TGTGCCAGCAGCCAAGGGCAGAATGAAGCTTTCTTT.

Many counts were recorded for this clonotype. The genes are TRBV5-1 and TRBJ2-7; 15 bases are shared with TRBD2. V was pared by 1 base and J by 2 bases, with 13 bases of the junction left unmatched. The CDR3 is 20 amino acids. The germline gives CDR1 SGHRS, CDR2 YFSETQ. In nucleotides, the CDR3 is TGCGCCAGCAGCTTGAGAGGCCGGACTAGCGGGAGGGCCGTGACCTACGAGCAGTACTTC. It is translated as CASSLRGRTSGRAVTYEQYF.

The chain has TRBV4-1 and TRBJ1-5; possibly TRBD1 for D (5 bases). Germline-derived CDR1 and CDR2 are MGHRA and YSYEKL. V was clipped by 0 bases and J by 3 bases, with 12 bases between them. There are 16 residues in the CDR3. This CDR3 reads CASSQDQGKNNQPQHF. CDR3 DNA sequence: TGCGCCAGCAGCCAAGATCAGGGAAAAAACAATCAGCCCCAGCATTTT.

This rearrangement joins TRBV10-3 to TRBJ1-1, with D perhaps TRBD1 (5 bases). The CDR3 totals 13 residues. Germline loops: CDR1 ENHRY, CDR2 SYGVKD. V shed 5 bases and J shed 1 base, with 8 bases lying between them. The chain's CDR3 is CAISTTGNTEAFF. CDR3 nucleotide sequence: TGTGCCATCAGTACAACAGGGAACACTGAAGCTTTCTTT.

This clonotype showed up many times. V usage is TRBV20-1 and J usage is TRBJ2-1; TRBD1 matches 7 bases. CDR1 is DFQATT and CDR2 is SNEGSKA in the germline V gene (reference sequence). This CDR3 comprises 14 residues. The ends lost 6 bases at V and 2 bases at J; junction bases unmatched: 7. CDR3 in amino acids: CSAKTGNAYNEQFF. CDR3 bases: TGCAGTGCCAAGACAGGGAATGCCTACAATGAGCAGTTCTTC.

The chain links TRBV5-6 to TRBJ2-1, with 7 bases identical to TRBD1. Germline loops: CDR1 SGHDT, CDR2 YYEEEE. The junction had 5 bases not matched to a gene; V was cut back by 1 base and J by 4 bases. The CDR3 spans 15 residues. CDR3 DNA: TGTGCCAGCAGCTTGAGGGGACAGCGATACAATGAGCAGTTCTTC. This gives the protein CASSLRGQRYNEQFF.

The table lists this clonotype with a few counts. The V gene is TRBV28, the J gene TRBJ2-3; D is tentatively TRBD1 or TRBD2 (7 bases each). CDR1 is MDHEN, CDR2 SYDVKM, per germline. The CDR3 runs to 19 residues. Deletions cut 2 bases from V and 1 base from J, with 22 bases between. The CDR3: CASSLKGEGAWRGTDTQYF. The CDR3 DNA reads TGTGCCAGCAGTTTAAAGGGGGAGGGGGCGTGGAGGGGCACAGATACGCAGTATTTT.

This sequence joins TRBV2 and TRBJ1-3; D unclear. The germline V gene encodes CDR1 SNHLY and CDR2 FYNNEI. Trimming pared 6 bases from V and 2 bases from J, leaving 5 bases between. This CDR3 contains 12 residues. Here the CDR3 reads CASSETGNTIYF. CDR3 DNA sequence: TGTGCCAGCAGCGAGACTGGAAACACCATATATTTT.

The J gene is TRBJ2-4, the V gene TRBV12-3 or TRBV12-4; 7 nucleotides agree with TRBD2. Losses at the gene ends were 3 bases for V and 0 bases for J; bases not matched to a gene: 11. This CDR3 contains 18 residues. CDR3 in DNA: TGTGCCAGCAGTTTTGAGGGAAGCGGGGCACTAGCCAAAAACATTCAGTACTTC. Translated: CASSFEGSGALAKNIQYF.

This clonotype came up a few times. The CDR3 protein is CASSQDTASPLHF. The CDR3 DNA reads as TGTGCCAGCAGCCAAGATACCGCCTCACCCCTCCACTTT. This sequence joins TRBV3-1 and TRBJ1-6, with no clear D. Trimming pared 0 bases from V and 10 bases from J, leaving 7 bases between. The CDR3 contains 13 residues. Looked up from germline, CDR1 is LGHDT and CDR2 is YNNKEL (reference sequence).

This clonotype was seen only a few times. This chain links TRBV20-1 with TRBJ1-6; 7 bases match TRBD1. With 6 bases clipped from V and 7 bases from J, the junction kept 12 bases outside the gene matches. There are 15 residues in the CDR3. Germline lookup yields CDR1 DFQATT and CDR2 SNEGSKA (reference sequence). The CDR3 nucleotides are TGCAGTGCCGGAATTACAGGGGAGCAGAATTCACCCCTCCACTTT. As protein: CSAGITGEQNSPLHF.

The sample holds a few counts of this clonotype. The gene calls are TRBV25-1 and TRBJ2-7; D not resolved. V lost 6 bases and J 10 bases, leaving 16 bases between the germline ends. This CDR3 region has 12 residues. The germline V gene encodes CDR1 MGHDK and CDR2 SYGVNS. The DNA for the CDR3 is TGTGCCAGCAGGGGCCCCGCGGTAACCCAGTACTTC. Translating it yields CASRGPAVTQYF.

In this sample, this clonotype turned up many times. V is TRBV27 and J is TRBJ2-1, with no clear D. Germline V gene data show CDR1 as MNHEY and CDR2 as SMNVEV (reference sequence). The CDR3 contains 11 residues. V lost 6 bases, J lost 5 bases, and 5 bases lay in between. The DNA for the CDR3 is TGTGCCAGCAGGAAAAACAATGAGCAGTTCTTC. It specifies CASRKNNEQFF.

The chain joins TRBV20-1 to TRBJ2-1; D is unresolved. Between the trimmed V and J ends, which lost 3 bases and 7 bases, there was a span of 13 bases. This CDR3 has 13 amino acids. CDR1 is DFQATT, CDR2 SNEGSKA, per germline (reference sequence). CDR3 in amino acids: CSARHVRQNEQFF. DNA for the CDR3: TGCAGTGCTAGGCACGTACGTCAGAATGAGCAGTTCTTC.

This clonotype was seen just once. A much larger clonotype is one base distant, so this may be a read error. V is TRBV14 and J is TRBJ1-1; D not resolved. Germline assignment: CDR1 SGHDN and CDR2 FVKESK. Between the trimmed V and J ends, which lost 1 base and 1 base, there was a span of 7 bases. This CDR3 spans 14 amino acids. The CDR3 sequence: CASSQAGKNTEAFF. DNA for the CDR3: TGTGCCAGCAGCCAAGCCGGCAAGAACACTGAAGCTTTCTTT. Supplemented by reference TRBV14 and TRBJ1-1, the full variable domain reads EAGVTQFPSHSVIEKGQTVTLRCDPISGHDNLYWYRRVMGKEIKFLLHFVKESKQDESGMPNNRFLAERTGGTYSTLKVQPAELEDSGVYFCASSQAGKNTEAFFGQGTRLTVV.

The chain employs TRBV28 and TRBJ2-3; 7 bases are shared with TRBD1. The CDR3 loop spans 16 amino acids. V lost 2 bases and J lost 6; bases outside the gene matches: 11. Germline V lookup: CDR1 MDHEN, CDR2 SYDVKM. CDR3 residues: CASSLGGPGGWDTQYF. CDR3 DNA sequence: TGTGCCAGCAGTTTAGGAGGTCCAGGGGGTTGGGATACGCAGTATTTT.

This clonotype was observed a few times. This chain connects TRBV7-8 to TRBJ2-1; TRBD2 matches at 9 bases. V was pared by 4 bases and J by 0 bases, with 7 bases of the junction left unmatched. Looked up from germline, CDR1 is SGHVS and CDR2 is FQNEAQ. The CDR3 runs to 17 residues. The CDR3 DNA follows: TGTGCCAGCAGCTCCCAACTAGCGGGTGGCTCCTACAATGAGCAGTTCTTC. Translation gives CASSSQLAGGSYNEQFF.

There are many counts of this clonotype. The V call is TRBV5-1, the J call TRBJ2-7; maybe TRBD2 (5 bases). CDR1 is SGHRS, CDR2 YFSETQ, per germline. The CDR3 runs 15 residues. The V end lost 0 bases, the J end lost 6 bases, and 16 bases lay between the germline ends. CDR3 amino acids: CASSLGSHPAGEQYF. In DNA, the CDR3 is TGCGCCAGCAGCTTGGGATCGCACCCGGCGGGCGAGCAGTACTTC.

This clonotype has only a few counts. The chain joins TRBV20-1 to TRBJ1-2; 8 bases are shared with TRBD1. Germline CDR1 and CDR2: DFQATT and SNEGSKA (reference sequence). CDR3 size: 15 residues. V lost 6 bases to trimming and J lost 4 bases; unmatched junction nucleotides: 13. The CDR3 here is CSATLGTGTIYGYTF. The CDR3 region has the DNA TGCAGTGCAACTTTAGGGACAGGCACAATCTATGGCTACACCTTC.

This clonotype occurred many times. The CDR3 nucleotides are TGTGCCAGCAGCCAAGACCAGGTTATAAACATTCAGTACTTC. Residues: CASSQDQVINIQYF. The chain couples TRBV14 to TRBJ2-4; D remains ambiguous. CDR3 size: 14 residues. Germline CDR1 is SGHDN and CDR2 is FVKESK. Trimming took off 0 bases at V and 6 bases at J, with 9 bases between the two ends.

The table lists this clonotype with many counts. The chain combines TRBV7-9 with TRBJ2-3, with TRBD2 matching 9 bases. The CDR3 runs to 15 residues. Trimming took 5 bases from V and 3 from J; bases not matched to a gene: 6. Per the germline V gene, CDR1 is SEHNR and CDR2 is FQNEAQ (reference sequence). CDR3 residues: CASSPQRGATDTQYF. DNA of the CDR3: TGTGCCAGCAGCCCCCAGCGGGGGGCAACAGATACGCAGTATTTT. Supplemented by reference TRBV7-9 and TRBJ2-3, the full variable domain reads DTGVSQNPRHKITKRGQNVTFRCDPISEHNRLYWYRQTLGQGPEFLTYFQNEAQLEKSRLLSDRFSAERPKGSFSTLEIQRTEQGDSAMYLCASSPQRGATDTQYFGPGTRLTVL.